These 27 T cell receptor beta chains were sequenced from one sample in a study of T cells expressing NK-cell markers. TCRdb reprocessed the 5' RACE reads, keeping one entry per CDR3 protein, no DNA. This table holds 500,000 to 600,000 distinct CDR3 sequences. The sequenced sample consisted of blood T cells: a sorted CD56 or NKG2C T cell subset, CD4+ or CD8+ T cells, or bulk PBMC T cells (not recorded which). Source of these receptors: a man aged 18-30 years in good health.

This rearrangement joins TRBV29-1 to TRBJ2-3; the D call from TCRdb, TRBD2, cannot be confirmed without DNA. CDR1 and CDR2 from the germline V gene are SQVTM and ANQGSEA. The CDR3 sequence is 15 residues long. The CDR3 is CSVTQAGGWADTQYF.

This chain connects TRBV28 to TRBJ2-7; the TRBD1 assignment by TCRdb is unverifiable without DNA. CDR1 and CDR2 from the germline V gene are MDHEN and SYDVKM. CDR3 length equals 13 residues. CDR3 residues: CATKMGATGEQYF. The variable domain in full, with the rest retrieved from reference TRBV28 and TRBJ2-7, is DVKVTQSSRYLVKRTGEKVFLECVQDMDHENMFWYRQDPGLGLRLIYFSYDVKMKEKGDIPEGYSVSREKKERFSLILESASTNQTSMYLCATKMGATGEQYFGPGTRLTVT.

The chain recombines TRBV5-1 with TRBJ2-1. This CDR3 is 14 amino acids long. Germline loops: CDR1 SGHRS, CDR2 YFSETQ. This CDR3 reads CASSLAGMLNEQFF.

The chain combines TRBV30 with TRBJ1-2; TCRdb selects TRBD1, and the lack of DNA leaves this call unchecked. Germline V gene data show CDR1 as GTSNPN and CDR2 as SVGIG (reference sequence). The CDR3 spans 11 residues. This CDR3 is CAWTDSYGYTF.

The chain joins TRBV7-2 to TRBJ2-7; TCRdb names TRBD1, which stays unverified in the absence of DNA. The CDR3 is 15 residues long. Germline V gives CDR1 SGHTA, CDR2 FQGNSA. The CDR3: CASSPLRGPLYEQYF. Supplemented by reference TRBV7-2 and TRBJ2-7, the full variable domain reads GAGVSQSPSNKVTEKGKDVELRCDPISGHTALYWYRQSLGQGLEFLIYFQGNSAPDKSGLPSDRFSAERTGGSVSTLTIQRTQQEDSAVYLCASSPLRGPLYEQYFGPGTRLTVT.

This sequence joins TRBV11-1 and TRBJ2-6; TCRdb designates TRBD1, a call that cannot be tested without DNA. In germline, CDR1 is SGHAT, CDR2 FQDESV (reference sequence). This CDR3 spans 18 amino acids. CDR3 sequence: CASSLETGIFSGANVLTF.

The chain's CDR3 is CASSPGGAGNEQFF. The rearrangement joins TRBV6-2 or TRBV6-3 to TRBJ2-1; TCRdb outputs TRBD1, but without DNA this stays unchecked. Germline V CDR1 and CDR2: MNHEY, SVGEGT. CDR3 length equals 14 residues.

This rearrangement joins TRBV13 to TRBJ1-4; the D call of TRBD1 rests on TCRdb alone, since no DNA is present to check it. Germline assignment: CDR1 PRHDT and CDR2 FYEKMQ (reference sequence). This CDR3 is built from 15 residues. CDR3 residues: CASSLGSGANEKLFF.

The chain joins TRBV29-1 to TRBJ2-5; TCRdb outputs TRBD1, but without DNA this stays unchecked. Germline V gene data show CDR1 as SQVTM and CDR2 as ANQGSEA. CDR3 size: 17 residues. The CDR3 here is CSVLAGFRGPFQETQYF.

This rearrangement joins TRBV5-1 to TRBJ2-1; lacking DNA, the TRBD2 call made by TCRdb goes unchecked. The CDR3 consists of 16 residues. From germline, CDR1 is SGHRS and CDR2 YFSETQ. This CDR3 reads CASSPWTRDSNNEQFF.

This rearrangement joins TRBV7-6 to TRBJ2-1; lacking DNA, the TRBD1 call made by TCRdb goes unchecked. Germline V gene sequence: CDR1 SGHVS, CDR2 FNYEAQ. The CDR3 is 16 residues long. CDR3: CASSPVGIPPYNEQFF.

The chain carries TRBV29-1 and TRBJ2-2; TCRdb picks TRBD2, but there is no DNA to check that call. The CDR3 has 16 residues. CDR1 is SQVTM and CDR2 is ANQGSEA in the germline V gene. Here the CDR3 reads CSVPGLAGGLVGELFF.

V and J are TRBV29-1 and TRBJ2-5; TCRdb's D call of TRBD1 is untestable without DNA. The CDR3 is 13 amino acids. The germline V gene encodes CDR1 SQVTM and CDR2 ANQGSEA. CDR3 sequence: CSVGTGSGETQYF.

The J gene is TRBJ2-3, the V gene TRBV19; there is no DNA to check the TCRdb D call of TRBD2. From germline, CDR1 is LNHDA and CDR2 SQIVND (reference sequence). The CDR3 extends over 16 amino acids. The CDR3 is CASSIQTSGRTDTQYF.

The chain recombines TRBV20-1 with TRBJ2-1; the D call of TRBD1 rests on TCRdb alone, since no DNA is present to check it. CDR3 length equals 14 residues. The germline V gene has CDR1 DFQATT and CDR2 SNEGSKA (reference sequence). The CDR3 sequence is CSAPDRQGAYEQFF.

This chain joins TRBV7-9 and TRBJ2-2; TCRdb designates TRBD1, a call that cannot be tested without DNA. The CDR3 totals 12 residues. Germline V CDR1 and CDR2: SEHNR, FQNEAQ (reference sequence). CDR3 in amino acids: CASGLGPGELFF. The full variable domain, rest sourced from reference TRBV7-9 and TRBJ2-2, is DTGVSQNPRHKITKRGQNVTFRCDPISEHNRLYWYRQTLGQGPEFLTYFQNEAQLEKSRLLSDRFSAERPKGSFSTLEIQRTEQGDSAMYLCASGLGPGELFFGEGSRLTVL.

CDR3 region: CASSQPGREREQFF. V and J are TRBV14 and TRBJ2-1; the D call of TRBD1 rests on TCRdb alone, since no DNA is present to check it. The CDR3 sequence is 14 residues long. Germline V gene sequence: CDR1 SGHDN, CDR2 FVKESK.

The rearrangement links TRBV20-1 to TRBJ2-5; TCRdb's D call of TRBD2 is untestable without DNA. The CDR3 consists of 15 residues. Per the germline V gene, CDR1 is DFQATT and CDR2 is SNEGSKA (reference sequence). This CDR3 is CSAPRLAKYQETQYF.

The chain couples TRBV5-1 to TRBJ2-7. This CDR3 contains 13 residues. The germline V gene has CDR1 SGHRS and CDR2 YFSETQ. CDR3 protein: CASNVSPSYEQYF.

The CDR3 loop is CASSLTRGGGYEQYF. The chain has TRBV5-1 and TRBJ2-7; no DNA is available, so the TRBD1 call from TCRdb remains unchecked. CDR3 length equals 15 residues. In germline, CDR1 is SGHRS, CDR2 YFSETQ.

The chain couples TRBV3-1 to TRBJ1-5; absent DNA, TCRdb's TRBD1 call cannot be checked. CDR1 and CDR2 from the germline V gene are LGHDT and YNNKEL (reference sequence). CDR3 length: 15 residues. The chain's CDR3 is CASSQGTVGGQPQHF.

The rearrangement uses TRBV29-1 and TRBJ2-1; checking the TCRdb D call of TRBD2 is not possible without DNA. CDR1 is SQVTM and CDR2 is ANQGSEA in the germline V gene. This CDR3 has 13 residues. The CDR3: CSAQDYLVVEQFF.

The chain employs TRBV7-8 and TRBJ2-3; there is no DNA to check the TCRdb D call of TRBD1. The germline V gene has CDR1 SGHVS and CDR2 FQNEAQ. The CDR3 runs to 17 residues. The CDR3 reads CASSPTVRGRRSDTQYF.

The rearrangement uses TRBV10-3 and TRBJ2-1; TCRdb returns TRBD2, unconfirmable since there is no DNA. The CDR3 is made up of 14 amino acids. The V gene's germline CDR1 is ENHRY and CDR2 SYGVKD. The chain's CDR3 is CAIGEASGYNEQFF.

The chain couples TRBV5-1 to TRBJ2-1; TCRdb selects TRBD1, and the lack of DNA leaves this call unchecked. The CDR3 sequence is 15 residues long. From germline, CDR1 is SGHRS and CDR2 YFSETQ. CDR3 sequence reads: CASSLRDPGNNEQFF.

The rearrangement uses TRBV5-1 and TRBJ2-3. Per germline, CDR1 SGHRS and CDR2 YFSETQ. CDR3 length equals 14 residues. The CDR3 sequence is CASSLEGSLDTQYF.

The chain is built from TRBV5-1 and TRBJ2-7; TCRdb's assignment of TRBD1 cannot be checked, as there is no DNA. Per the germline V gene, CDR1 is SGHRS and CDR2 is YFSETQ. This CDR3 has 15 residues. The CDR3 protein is CASSPGTGRSYEQYF.